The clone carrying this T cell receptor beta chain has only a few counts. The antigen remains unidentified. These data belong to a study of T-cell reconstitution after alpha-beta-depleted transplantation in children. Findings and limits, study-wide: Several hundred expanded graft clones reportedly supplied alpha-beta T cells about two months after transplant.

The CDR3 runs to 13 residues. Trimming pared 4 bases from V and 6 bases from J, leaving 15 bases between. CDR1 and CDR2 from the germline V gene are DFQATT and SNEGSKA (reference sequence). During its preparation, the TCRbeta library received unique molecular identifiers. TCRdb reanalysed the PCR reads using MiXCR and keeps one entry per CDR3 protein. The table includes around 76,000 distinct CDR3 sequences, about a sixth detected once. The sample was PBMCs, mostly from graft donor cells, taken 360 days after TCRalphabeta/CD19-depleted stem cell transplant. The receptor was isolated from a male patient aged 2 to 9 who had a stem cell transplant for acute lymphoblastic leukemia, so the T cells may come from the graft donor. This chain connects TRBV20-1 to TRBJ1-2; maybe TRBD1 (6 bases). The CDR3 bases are TGCAGTGCTACCCATTGGCAGGGGAATGGCTACACCTTC. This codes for CSATHWQGNGYTF.